This entry features one TCR beta chain sequence. This sample was taken from a study of healthy donors' naive CD4 and CD8 T cells. The germline gives CDR1 KGHDR, CDR2 SFDVKD. The CDR3 covers 12 residues. With V trimmed by 0 bases and J by 14 bases, 4 bases remained unmatched. Starting from 500 ng of total RNA, TCR libraries were made with linear amplification. TCRdb ran MiXCR on the reads and lists one entry per CDR3 protein. Found here are 180,000 or so distinct CDR3 sequences, 74% of them singletons; the top ten hold roughly 2.3%. V and J are TRBV24-1 and TRBJ1-2; 8 bases map to TRBD1. The receptor's source is a pool of human donors in good health; the sample pools cells from several healthy donors. Material: naive CD4+ and CD8+ T cells sorted from blood, pooled from several donors. The CDR3 spells CATSDLRTGRTF. CDR3 nucleotide sequence: TGTGCCACCAGTGATTTGAGGACAGGGAGGACCTTC.